This T cell receptor beta chain emerged from a study of immune characterization of retroperitoneal liposarcoma. This clonotype was observed a few times. Via MiXCR, TCRdb re-called the PCR reads, giving one row per CDR3 protein. This table has some 4,000 distinct CDR3 sequences, about a third appearing once. The CDR3 totals 17 residues. CDR1 SGHDT and CDR2 YYEEEE come from the germline V gene. V was pared by 2 bases and J by 0 bases, with 15 bases between. Sequencing input: tumor tissue. This chain uses TRBV5-6 with TRBJ2-1; tentative D call: TRBD2 (6 bases). This TCR derives from a male donor with retroperitoneal liposarcoma. The CDR3 coding sequence is TGTGCCAGCAGCTTCATTGGAGGGCTGAGCTCCTACAATGAGCAGTTCTTC. Translation gives CASSFIGGLSSYNEQFF.